The next 5 T cell receptor beta chains were all read from a single sample in a study of OX40 agonist ivuxolimab in advanced cancers. TCRdb's copy holds only in-frame clones and misses some; the assay was immunoSEQ multiplex PCR. The sample holds about 140,000 clones, about 92% seen once. This material consisted of CD4+ or CD8+ T cells sorted from blood, taken in a trial of the OX40 agonist ivuxolimab. The receptors were gathered from an adult with an advanced solid tumor such as melanoma, head and neck, liver or kidney cancer.

The chain uses TRBV5-4 and TRBJ2-1, with 11 bases matching TRBD2. This CDR3 has 17 amino acids. Germline V gives CDR1 SGHNT, CDR2 YYREEE (reference sequence). V trimming: 6 bases; J trimming: 3 bases; junction bases outside the gene matches: 11. Here the CDR3 DNA reads TGTGCCAGCAAGGGGACTAGCGGAAACTGGGGCTACAATGAGCAGTTCTTC. Translated: CASKGTSGNWGYNEQFF. Drawing the rest from reference TRBV5-4 and TRBJ2-1, the complete variable domain is ETGVTQSPTHLIKTRGQQVTLRCSSQSGHNTVSWYQQALGQGPQFIFQYYREEENGRGNFPPRFSGLQFPNYSSELNVNALELDDSALYLCASKGTSGNWGYNEQFFGPGTRLTVL.

The chain recombines TRBV6-5 with TRBJ1-2, with D hard to call. The CDR3 consists of 13 residues. Trimming pared 6 bases from V and 4 bases from J, leaving 12 bases between. The germline V gene has CDR1 MNHEY and CDR2 SVGAGI. The CDR3 reads CASSPDGFYGYTF. CDR3 in DNA: TGTGCCAGCAGCCCGGACGGATTCTATGGCTACACCTTC.

The chain is built from TRBV4-3 and TRBJ1-2; 8 nucleotides align to TRBD1. The ends lost 1 base at V and 7 bases at J; junction bases unmatched: 8. The CDR3 has 15 amino acids. Germline V gene data show CDR1 as LGHNA and CDR2 as YSLEER. The DNA of the CDR3 is TGCGCCAGCAGCCAAGTTGGGCAGGGGGCGCGTGGCTACACCTTC. It yields the protein CASSQVGQGARGYTF.

The V gene is TRBV5-1, the J gene TRBJ2-1; TRBD1 matches 8 bases. CDR1 and CDR2 from the germline V gene are SGHRS and YFSETQ. CDR3 length: 14 amino acids. V trimming: 3 bases; J trimming: 3 bases; junction bases outside the gene matches: 2. The CDR3 region has the DNA TGCGCCAGCAGCTGGGGGACAGGCTACAATGAGCAGTTCTTC. Amino acid sequence: CASSWGTGYNEQFF.

The chain recombines TRBV9 with TRBJ2-3, with TRBD2 as a possible D gene (5 bases). Germline V gene data show CDR1 as SGDLS and CDR2 as YYNGEE. V was clipped by 2 bases and J by 4 bases, with 14 bases between them. The CDR3 is 15 amino acids. The CDR3 region is CASSVRADSSDTQYF. CDR3 nucleotide sequence: TGTGCCAGCAGCGTTAGGGCGGACTCTTCAGATACGCAGTATTTT.